This T cell receptor (beta chain) was captured by sequencing in a study of blood T cell repertoires in COVID-19. Study information: The United States, Italy and Spain supplied acute and convalescent COVID-19 samples.

This clone has just a few counts. Clones were read by immunoSEQ multiplex PCR, and TCRdb kept only the in-frame ones, dropping some. The data show fewer than 300,000 clones, with more than 70% seen just once and about 3.4% held by the top ten. CDR1 and CDR2 from the germline V gene are MDHEN and SYDVKM. CDR3 length equals 14 residues. V trimming: 5 bases; J trimming: 4 bases; junction bases outside the gene matches: 6. The chain is built from TRBV28 and TRBJ1-1; TRBD1 matches 8 bases. The receptor was derived from a woman aged 18-30 years with acute or convalescent COVID-19. Sequencing was carried out using peripheral blood. DNA of the CDR3: TGTGCCAGCAGTGCAGGGGGCACCCCCACTGAAGCTTTCTTT. Amino acid sequence: CASSAGGTPTEAFF.